The present TCR beta chain was sequenced within a study of blood T cells in healthy people across ages. Study-wide context: With template switching, about one barcoded beta molecule was captured per two T cells.

General study results and limits: Older age went with lower TCR beta diversity per million T cells, in a roughly linear way.

In the case of this clonotype: Its antigen is as yet unknown.

There are 18 residues in the CDR3. Germline CDR1 WNHNN, CDR2 SYGVQD (reference sequence). Trimming at V came to 7 bases and at J to 1 base, leaving 11 bases not matched to a gene. Then a second PCR, running roughly 6 to 12 cycles, was carried out with a sample-barcoded 5' primer and a J-beta primer mix. Each cDNA molecule received a tag from a template-switch adaptor that had 12 random nucleotides. TCRdb itself ran the 5' RACE reads through MiXCR, one entry per CDR3 protein. This table has fewer than 750,000 distinct CDR3 sequences, 45% to 60% appearing once. The chain has TRBV10-1 and TRBJ2-4, with 12 positions matching TRBD2. This clonotype was sampled from an elderly woman in good health. The sample was blood. The CDR3 spells CASKPSGRAAFAKNIQYF. The CDR3 DNA sequence: TGCGCCAGCAAGCCTAGCGGGAGGGCCGCCTTTGCCAAAAACATTCAGTACTTC.